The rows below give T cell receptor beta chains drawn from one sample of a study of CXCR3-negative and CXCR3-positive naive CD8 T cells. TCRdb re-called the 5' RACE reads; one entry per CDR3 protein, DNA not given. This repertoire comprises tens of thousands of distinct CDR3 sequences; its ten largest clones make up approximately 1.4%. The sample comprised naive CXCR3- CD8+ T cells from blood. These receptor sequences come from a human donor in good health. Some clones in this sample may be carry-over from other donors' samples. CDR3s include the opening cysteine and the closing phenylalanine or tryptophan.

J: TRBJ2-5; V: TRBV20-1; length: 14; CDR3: CSARDFEREETQYF
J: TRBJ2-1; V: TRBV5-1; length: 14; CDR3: CASSLLGSYNEQFF
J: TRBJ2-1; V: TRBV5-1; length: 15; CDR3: CASSTGQGGGNEQFF
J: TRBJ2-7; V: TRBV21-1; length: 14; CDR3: CATNPLADFYEQYF
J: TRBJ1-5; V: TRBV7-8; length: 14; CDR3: CASSRGQGSQPQHF
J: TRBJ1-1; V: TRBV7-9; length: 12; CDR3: CASSFKPTEAFF
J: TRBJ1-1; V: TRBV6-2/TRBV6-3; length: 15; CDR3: CASILAGWRDTEAFF
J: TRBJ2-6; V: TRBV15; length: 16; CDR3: CATSRDQGSGANVLTF
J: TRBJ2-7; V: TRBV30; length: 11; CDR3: CAWSIGDEQYF
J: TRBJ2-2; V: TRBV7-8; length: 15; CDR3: CASILPGELTGELFF
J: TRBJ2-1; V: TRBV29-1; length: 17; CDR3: CSVEDSRTSGRHNEQFF
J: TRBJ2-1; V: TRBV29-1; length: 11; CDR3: CSVELSHEQFF
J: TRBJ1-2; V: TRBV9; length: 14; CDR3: CASSLDRRNYGYTF
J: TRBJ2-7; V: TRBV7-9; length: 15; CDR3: CASTSHWQGTYEQYF
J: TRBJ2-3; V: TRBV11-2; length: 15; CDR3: CASSNQRPGTDTQYF
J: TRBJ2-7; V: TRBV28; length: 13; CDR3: CASRSFSSYEQYF
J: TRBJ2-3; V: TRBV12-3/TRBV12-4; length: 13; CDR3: CASSRGPLDTQYF
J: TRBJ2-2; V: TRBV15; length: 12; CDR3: CATGQVSGELFF
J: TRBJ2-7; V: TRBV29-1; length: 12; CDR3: CSVLGQTYEQYF
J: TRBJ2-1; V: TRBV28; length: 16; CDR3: CASSLFAGSSYNEQFF